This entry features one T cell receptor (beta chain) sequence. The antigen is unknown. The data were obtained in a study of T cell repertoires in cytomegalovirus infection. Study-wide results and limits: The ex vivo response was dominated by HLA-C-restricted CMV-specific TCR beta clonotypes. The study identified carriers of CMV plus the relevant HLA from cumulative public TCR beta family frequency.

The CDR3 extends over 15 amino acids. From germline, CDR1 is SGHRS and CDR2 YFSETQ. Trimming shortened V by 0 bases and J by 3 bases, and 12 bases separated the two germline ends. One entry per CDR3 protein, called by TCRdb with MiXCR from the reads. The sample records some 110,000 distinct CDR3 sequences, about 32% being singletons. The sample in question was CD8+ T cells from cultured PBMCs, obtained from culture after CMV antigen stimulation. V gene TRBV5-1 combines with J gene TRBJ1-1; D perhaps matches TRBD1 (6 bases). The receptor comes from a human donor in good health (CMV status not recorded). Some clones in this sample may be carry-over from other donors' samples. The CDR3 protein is CASSLATGKDTEAFF. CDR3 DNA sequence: TGCGCCAGCAGCTTGGCTACAGGGAAGGACACTGAAGCTTTCTTT.